A selection of T cell receptor beta chains follows, all from one sample in a study of T-cell reconstitution after alpha-beta-depleted transplantation in children. A single record per CDR3 protein comes from TCRdb applying MiXCR to the PCR reads. The sample lists about 610,000 distinct CDR3 sequences; roughly a tenth were seen once. Sequencing used PBMCs from the stem cell graft donor, obtained from the stem cell graft. The origin of the receptors is a human donor who donated a stem cell graft to a child with acute myeloid leukemia. Both conserved end residues are part of each CDR3. The D gene is left open where the match is weak. Size is omitted from some rows. Given values are once, few, many or a class for expanded clones.

abundance: -
v_gene: TRBV6-1
d_gene: -
j_gene: TRBJ1-5
CDR3aa: CASSEQENQPQHF
CDR3nt: TGTGCCAGCAGTGAACAGGAGAATCAGCCCCAGCATTTT

abundance: -
v_gene: TRBV7-9
d_gene: -
j_gene: TRBJ2-2
CDR3aa: CASSFQATGPSTGELFF
CDR3nt: TGTGCCAGCAGCTTCCAGGCGACAGGACCGAGTACCGGGGAGCTGTTTTTT

abundance: -
v_gene: TRBV29-1
d_gene: -
j_gene: TRBJ2-3
CDR3aa: CSVVSVGVYLTQYF
CDR3nt: TGCAGCGTTGTCAGTGTGGGAGTATACTTAACGCAGTATTTT

abundance: many
v_gene: TRBV15
d_gene: -
j_gene: TRBJ2-5
CDR3aa: CATSRGETQYF
CDR3nt: TGTGCCACCAGCAGAGGAGAGACCCAGTACTTC

abundance: many
v_gene: TRBV4-2
d_gene: -
j_gene: TRBJ2-1
CDR3aa: CASSLGGRPTGAHEQFF
CDR3nt: TGTGCCAGCAGCCTTGGAGGGAGGCCCACGGGGGCACATGAGCAGTTCTTC

abundance: -
v_gene: TRBV4-3
d_gene: TRBD2
j_gene: TRBJ2-2
CDR3aa: CASSQDLLTSGRTGELFF
CDR3nt: TGCGCCAGCAGCCAAGATCTTTTGACTAGCGGGAGAACCGGGGAGCTGTTTTTT

abundance: many
v_gene: TRBV4-3
d_gene: -
j_gene: TRBJ2-1
CDR3aa: CASSQVAHRPEYNEQFF
CDR3nt: TGCGCCAGCAGCCAAGTCGCCCACCGACCCGAATACAATGAGCAGTTCTTC

abundance: -
v_gene: TRBV7-9
d_gene: TRBD1
j_gene: TRBJ1-3
CDR3aa: CASSLQGASSGNTIYF
CDR3nt: TGTGCCAGCAGCCTACAGGGGGCGAGCTCTGGAAACACCATATATTTT

abundance: -
v_gene: TRBV7-7
d_gene: -
j_gene: TRBJ2-1
CDR3aa: CASSLGHGNEQFF
CDR3nt: TGTGCTAGCAGCTTAGGACACGGCAATGAGCAGTTCTTC

abundance: -
v_gene: TRBV12-3/TRBV12-4
d_gene: TRBD1
j_gene: TRBJ2-5
CDR3aa: CASSFLTGGETQYF
CDR3nt: TGTGCCAGCAGTTTTTTGACAGGGGGAGAGACCCAGTACTTC

abundance: few
v_gene: TRBV30
d_gene: TRBD1
j_gene: TRBJ2-3
CDR3aa: CAWTRQGVSTDTQYF
CDR3nt: TGTGCCTGGACCCGACAGGGGGTTAGCACAGATACGCAGTATTTT

abundance: few
v_gene: TRBV27
d_gene: -
j_gene: TRBJ2-2
CDR3aa: CASSMVQGIPANTGELFF
CDR3nt: TGTGCCAGCAGTATGGTACAGGGAATCCCCGCGAACACCGGGGAGCTGTTTTTT

abundance: many
v_gene: TRBV7-2
d_gene: TRBD2
j_gene: TRBJ2-5
CDR3aa: CASSLASVAGGETQYF
CDR3nt: TGTGCCAGCAGCTTAGCGTCGGTAGCGGGAGGTGAGACCCAGTACTTC

abundance: -
v_gene: TRBV5-1
d_gene: -
j_gene: TRBJ2-7
CDR3aa: CASSLVGQSYEQYF
CDR3nt: TGCGCCAGCAGCTTGGTAGGACAGTCCTACGAGCAGTACTTC

abundance: -
v_gene: TRBV27
d_gene: -
j_gene: TRBJ1-5
CDR3aa: CASALRAAGNQPQHF
CDR3nt: TGTGCCAGCGCCCTTCGGGCTGCGGGGAATCAGCCCCAGCATTTT

abundance: many
v_gene: TRBV11-2
d_gene: -
j_gene: TRBJ2-7
CDR3aa: CASSWDDYEQYF
CDR3nt: TGTGCCAGCAGCTGGGACGACTACGAGCAGTACTTC

abundance: many
v_gene: TRBV27
d_gene: TRBD2
j_gene: TRBJ2-1
CDR3aa: CASSSLPGGPDNEQFF
CDR3nt: TGTGCCAGCAGTTCCCTTCCGGGAGGGCCCGACAATGAGCAGTTCTTC

abundance: many
v_gene: TRBV7-2
d_gene: -
j_gene: TRBJ2-7
CDR3aa: CASSLRQVTYEQYF
CDR3nt: TGTGCCAGCAGCTTAAGGCAGGTTACCTACGAGCAGTACTTC

abundance: -
v_gene: TRBV6-1
d_gene: TRBD2
j_gene: TRBJ2-7
CDR3aa: CASRRSTSGYEQYF
CDR3nt: TGTGCCAGCAGGCGGTCGACTAGCGGGTACGAGCAGTACTTC

abundance: -
v_gene: TRBV6-5
d_gene: TRBD1
j_gene: TRBJ2-1
CDR3aa: CASSYSGQGSNEQFF
CDR3nt: TGTGCCAGCAGTTACTCGGGACAGGGGTCGAATGAGCAGTTCTTC

abundance: -
v_gene: TRBV20-1
d_gene: TRBD2
j_gene: TRBJ2-3
CDR3aa: CSAPRGQRELTDTQYF
CDR3nt: TGCAGTGCCCCGAGGGGCCAGCGGGAGCTCACAGATACGCAGTATTTT

abundance: -
v_gene: TRBV24-1
d_gene: -
j_gene: TRBJ2-1
CDR3aa: CATSREGGSNEQFF
CDR3nt: TGTGCCACCAGTCGGGAAGGAGGAAGCAATGAGCAGTTCTTC

abundance: few
v_gene: TRBV7-9
d_gene: TRBD2
j_gene: TRBJ2-5
CDR3aa: CASSSSGAQETQYF
CDR3nt: TGTGCCAGCAGCTCTAGCGGGGCCCAAGAGACCCAGTACTTC

abundance: few
v_gene: TRBV13
d_gene: -
j_gene: TRBJ2-7
CDR3aa: CASSKGHPLSYEQYF
CDR3nt: TGTGCCAGCAGCAAGGGACACCCACTTTCCTACGAGCAGTACTTC

abundance: -
v_gene: TRBV3-1
d_gene: TRBD1
j_gene: TRBJ2-5
CDR3aa: CASSQWTGTYRGETQYF
CDR3nt: TGTGCCAGCAGCCAATGGACCGGGACCTACAGGGGGGAGACCCAGTACTTC

abundance: -
v_gene: TRBV7-2
d_gene: -
j_gene: TRBJ1-1
CDR3aa: CASSTPGRVGTEAFF
CDR3nt: TGTGCCAGCAGCACCCCTGGGAGGGTTGGCACTGAAGCTTTCTTT

abundance: few
v_gene: TRBV4-2
d_gene: TRBD2
j_gene: TRBJ2-3
CDR3aa: CASSQEVGSGRFF
CDR3nt: TGTGCCAGCAGCCAAGAGGTCGGTAGCGGGAGATTTTTT

abundance: many
v_gene: TRBV5-1
d_gene: -
j_gene: TRBJ2-2
CDR3aa: CASSPRPPSNTGELFF
CDR3nt: TGCGCCAGCAGCCCCAGGCCCCCTTCCAACACCGGGGAGCTGTTTTTT

abundance: many
v_gene: TRBV2
d_gene: -
j_gene: TRBJ2-3
CDR3aa: CASSRDASAPTDTQYF
CDR3nt: TGTGCCAGCAGTCGGGACGCCTCGGCCCCCACAGATACGCAGTATTTT

abundance: -
v_gene: TRBV7-2
d_gene: TRBD2
j_gene: TRBJ2-3
CDR3aa: CASSLGGPFDTQYF
CDR3nt: TGTGCCAGCAGCTTGGGAGGGCCTTTTGATACGCAGTATTTT

abundance: -
v_gene: TRBV25-1
d_gene: TRBD1
j_gene: TRBJ2-7
CDR3aa: CASSENKGAGEQYF
CDR3nt: TGTGCCAGCAGTGAAAATAAGGGGGCAGGGGAGCAGTACTTC

abundance: few
v_gene: TRBV10-3
d_gene: -
j_gene: TRBJ1-6
CDR3aa: CAISEGGSSSPLHF
CDR3nt: TGTGCCATCAGTGAGGGGGGCTCTAGTTCACCCCTCCACTTT

abundance: many
v_gene: TRBV12-3/TRBV12-4
d_gene: -
j_gene: TRBJ2-1
CDR3aa: CASSFGLESYNEQFF
CDR3nt: TGTGCCAGCAGTTTTGGGCTGGAGTCCTACAATGAGCAGTTCTTC

abundance: few
v_gene: TRBV20-1
d_gene: TRBD2
j_gene: TRBJ2-1
CDR3aa: CSARQAGGSSYNEQFF
CDR3nt: TGCAGTGCTAGACAGGCGGGAGGGAGCTCCTACAATGAGCAGTTCTTC

abundance: -
v_gene: TRBV29-1
d_gene: -
j_gene: TRBJ2-6
CDR3aa: CSVDGGGGANVLTF
CDR3nt: TGCAGCGTTGACGGGGGAGGTGGGGCCAACGTCCTGACTTTC

abundance: -
v_gene: TRBV7-9
d_gene: TRBD2
j_gene: TRBJ2-1
CDR3aa: CASSLLTSGGYNEQFF
CDR3nt: TGTGCCAGCAGCCTCTTGACTAGCGGGGGATACAATGAGCAGTTCTTC

abundance: -
v_gene: TRBV5-1
d_gene: -
j_gene: TRBJ1-2
CDR3aa: CASSLPGVGYTF
CDR3nt: TGCGCCAGCAGCTTGCCGGGAGTCGGCTACACCTTC

abundance: -
v_gene: TRBV20-1
d_gene: -
j_gene: TRBJ1-1
CDR3aa: CSASKGVLVEAFF
CDR3nt: TGCAGTGCCAGCAAGGGGGTCTTGGTTGAAGCTTTCTTT

abundance: few
v_gene: TRBV15
d_gene: -
j_gene: TRBJ1-5
CDR3aa: CATSTARIPEEGQPQHF
CDR3nt: TGTGCCACCAGCACCGCGAGGATTCCGGAGGAGGGTCAGCCCCAGCATTTT

abundance: -
v_gene: TRBV30
d_gene: -
j_gene: TRBJ2-7
CDR3aa: CAWSEAYFFLYEQYF
CDR3nt: TGTGCCTGGAGTGAGGCCTACTTCTTCCTATACGAGCAGTACTTC

abundance: many
v_gene: TRBV20-1
d_gene: -
j_gene: TRBJ2-4
CDR3aa: CSAARLVRAKNIQYF
CDR3nt: TGCAGTGCCGCCCGACTAGTAAGAGCCAAAAACATTCAGTACTTC

abundance: few
v_gene: TRBV7-8
d_gene: TRBD2
j_gene: TRBJ2-1
CDR3aa: CASSSWTSGNNEQFF
CDR3nt: TGTGCCAGCAGCTCGTGGACTAGCGGGAACAATGAGCAGTTCTTC

abundance: few
v_gene: TRBV7-3
d_gene: -
j_gene: TRBJ1-6
CDR3aa: CASSGALGSPLHF
CDR3nt: TGTGCCAGCTCAGGGGCCCTCGGGTCACCCCTCCACTTT

abundance: few
v_gene: TRBV18
d_gene: -
j_gene: TRBJ2-5
CDR3aa: CASSPLSGFQETQYF
CDR3nt: TGTGCCAGCTCACCACTCAGCGGATTTCAAGAGACCCAGTACTTC

abundance: few
v_gene: TRBV29-1
d_gene: -
j_gene: TRBJ2-3
CDR3aa: CSVKPTDTQYF
CDR3nt: TGCAGCGTGAAGCCGACAGATACGCAGTATTTT

abundance: few
v_gene: TRBV7-8
d_gene: -
j_gene: TRBJ2-1
CDR3aa: CASSLAGPNYNEQFF
CDR3nt: TGTGCCAGCAGCTTAGCAGGCCCGAACTACAATGAGCAGTTCTTC

abundance: few
v_gene: TRBV3-1
d_gene: TRBD1
j_gene: TRBJ2-2
CDR3aa: CASSPRGYAGELFF
CDR3nt: TGTGCCAGCAGCCCCAGGGGGTACGCCGGGGAGCTGTTTTTT

abundance: -
v_gene: TRBV18
d_gene: TRBD2
j_gene: TRBJ2-2
CDR3aa: CASSPALAGTGELFF
CDR3nt: TGTGCCAGCTCACCAGCACTAGCGGGGACCGGGGAGCTGTTTTTT

abundance: many
v_gene: TRBV6-2/TRBV6-3
d_gene: -
j_gene: TRBJ2-1
CDR3aa: CATATSYNEQFF
CDR3nt: TGTGCCACCGCTACATCTTACAATGAGCAGTTCTTC

abundance: -
v_gene: TRBV30
d_gene: -
j_gene: TRBJ2-7
CDR3aa: CAWSEVRTLGEQYF
CDR3nt: TGTGCCTGGAGTGAAGTTCGGACCTTAGGGGAGCAGTACTTC

abundance: -
v_gene: TRBV4-3
d_gene: -
j_gene: TRBJ2-1
CDR3aa: CTSSQGGGYNEQFF
CDR3nt: TGCACCAGCAGCCAAGGGGGAGGATACAATGAGCAGTTCTTC

abundance: few
v_gene: TRBV7-3
d_gene: TRBD2
j_gene: TRBJ2-5
CDR3aa: CASSLTPPGLAGGQETQYF
CDR3nt: TGTGCCAGCAGCTTAACGCCCCCGGGACTAGCGGGAGGGCAGGAGACCCAGTACTTC

abundance: few
v_gene: TRBV4-1
d_gene: -
j_gene: TRBJ2-7
CDR3aa: CASRSRDTPTFYEQYF
CDR3nt: TGCGCCAGCAGGTCCAGGGACACCCCCACATTCTACGAGCAGTACTTC